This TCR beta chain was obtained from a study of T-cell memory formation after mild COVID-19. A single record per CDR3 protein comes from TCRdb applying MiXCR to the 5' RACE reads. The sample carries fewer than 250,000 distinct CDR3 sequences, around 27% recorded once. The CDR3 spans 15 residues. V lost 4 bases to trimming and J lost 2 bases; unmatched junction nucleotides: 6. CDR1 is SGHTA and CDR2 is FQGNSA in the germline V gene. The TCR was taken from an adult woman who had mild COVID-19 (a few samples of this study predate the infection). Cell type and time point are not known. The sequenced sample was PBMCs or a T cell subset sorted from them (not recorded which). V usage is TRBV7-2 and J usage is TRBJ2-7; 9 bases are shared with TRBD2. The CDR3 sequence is CASSWLAGPPYEQYF. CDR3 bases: TGTGCCAGCAGCTGGCTAGCGGGACCCCCCTACGAGCAGTACTTC. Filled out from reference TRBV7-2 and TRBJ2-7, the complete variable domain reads GAGVSQSPSNKVTEKGKDVELRCDPISGHTALYWYRQSLGQGLEFLIYFQGNSAPDKSGLPSDRFSAERTGGSVSTLTIQRTQQEDSAVYLCASSWLAGPPYEQYFGPGTRLTVT.